This T cell receptor (beta chain) was identified during a study of blood T cell repertoires in COVID-19. Study-level information: Italy, Spain and the United States were the sources of the convalescent and acute COVID-19 samples. Sources were T cells, B-cell-depleted T cells, or PBMCs; the material itself was cDNA or gDNA.

As originally analysed: How many nucleated cells were present was estimated from reference gene primer amplification. Assay used: immunoSEQ multiplex PCR; TCRdb lists only in-frame clones, some missing. That table is the source of V, J and clone size, and D and trimming were worked out from the DNA. The table shows around 93,000 clones, with about 80% occurring only once. V gave up 5 bases and J gave up 7 bases; unmatched junction bases: 5. Per germline, CDR1 SGHAT and CDR2 FQNNGV. This CDR3 is built from 13 residues. J is TRBJ2-1 and V is TRBV11-2, with 7 positions matching TRBD1. The origin of this receptor is a man between 60 and 75 years old with acute or convalescent COVID-19. The sample was peripheral blood. In nucleotides, the CDR3 is TGTGCCAGCAGCCGCGACAGGGTAAATGAGCAGTTCTTC. It specifies CASSRDRVNEQFF.